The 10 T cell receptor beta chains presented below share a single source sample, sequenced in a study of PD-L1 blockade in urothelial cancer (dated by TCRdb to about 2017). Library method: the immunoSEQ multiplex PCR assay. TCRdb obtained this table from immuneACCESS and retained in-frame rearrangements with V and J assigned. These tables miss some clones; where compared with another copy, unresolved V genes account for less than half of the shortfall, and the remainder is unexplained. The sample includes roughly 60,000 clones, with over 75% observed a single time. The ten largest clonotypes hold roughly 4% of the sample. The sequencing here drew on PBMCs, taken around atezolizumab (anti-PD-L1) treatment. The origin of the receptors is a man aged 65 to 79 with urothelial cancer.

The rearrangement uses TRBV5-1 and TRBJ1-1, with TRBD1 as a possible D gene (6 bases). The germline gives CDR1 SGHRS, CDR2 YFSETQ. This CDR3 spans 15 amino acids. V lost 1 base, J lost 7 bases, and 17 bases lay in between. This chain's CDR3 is CASSLSGTPTFEAFF. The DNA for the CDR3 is TGCGCCAGCAGCTTGTCCGGGACACCCACCTTTGAAGCTTTCTTT.

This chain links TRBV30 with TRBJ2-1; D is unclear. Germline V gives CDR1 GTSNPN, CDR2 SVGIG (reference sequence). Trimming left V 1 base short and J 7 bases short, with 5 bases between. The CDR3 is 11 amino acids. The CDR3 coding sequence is TGTGCCTGGAGTGCCAGAAATGAGCAGTTCTTC. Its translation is CAWSARNEQFF.

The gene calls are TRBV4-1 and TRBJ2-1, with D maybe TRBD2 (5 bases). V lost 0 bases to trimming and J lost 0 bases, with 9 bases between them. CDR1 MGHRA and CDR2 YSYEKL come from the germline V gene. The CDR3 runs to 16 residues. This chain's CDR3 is CASSQEPGSSYNEQFF. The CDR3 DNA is TGCGCCAGCAGCCAAGAACCGGGAAGCTCCTACAATGAGCAGTTCTTC.

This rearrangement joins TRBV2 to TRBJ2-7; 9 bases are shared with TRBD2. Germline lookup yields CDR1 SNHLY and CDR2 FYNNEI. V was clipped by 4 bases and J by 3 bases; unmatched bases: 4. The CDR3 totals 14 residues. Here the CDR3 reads CASSVGSGSYEQYF. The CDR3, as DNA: TGTGCCAGCAGTGTTGGTAGCGGGAGCTACGAGCAGTACTTC.

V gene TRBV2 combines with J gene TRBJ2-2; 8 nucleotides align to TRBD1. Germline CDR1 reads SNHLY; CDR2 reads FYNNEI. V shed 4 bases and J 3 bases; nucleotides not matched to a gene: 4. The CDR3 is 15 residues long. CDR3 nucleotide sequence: TGTGCCAGCAGTGCGGAGGGACAGGACACCGGGGAGCTGTTTTTT. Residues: CASSAEGQDTGELFF.

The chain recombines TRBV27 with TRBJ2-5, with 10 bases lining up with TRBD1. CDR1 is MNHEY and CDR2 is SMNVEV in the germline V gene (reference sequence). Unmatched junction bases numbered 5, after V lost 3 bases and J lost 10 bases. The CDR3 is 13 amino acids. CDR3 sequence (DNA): TGTGCCAGCAGTTTGAGGACAGGGGGTGGCCAGTACTTC. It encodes CASSLRTGGGQYF.

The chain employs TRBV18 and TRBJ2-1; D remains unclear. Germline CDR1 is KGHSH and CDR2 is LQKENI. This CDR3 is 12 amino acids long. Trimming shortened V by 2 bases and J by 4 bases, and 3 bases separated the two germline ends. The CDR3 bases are TGTGCCAGCTCACCAGAGTACAATGAGCAGTTCTTC. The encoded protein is CASSPEYNEQFF.

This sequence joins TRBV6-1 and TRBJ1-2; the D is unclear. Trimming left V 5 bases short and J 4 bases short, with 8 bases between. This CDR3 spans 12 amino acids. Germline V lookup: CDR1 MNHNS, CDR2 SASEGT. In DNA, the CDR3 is TGTGCCAGCAGTTCCAGAATCTATGGCTACACCTTC. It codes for CASSSRIYGYTF.

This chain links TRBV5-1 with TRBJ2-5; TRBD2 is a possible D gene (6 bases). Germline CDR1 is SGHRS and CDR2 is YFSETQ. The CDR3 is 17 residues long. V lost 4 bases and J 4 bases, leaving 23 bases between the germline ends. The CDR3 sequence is CASSIRPGLMMGETQYF. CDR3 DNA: TGCGCCAGCAGCATACGACCGGGACTGATGATGGGAGAGACCCAGTACTTC. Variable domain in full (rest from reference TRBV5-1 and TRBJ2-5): KAGVTQTPRYLIKTRGQQVTLSCSPISGHRSVSWYQQTPGQGLQFLFEYFSETQRNKGNFPGRFSGRQFSNSRSEMNVSTLELGDSALYLCASSIRPGLMMGETQYFGPGTRLLVL.

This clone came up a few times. CDR3 sequence: CASSHRQGPTGELFF. CDR3 nucleotide sequence: TGTGCCAGCAGCCACCGACAGGGGCCCACCGGGGAGCTGTTTTTT. The chain employs TRBV5-4 and TRBJ2-2; TRBD1 agrees at 8 bases. The CDR3 covers 15 residues. J gave up 4 bases and V 4 bases, and 6 bases lay outside the gene matches. Germline values: CDR1 SGHNT, CDR2 YYREEE (reference sequence).